The rows below give T cell receptor beta chains drawn from one sample of a study of PD-L1 blockade in urothelial cancer. Assay used: immunoSEQ multiplex PCR; TCRdb lists only in-frame clones, some missing. Among about 69,000 clones, 85% to 90% were seen once, and the ten largest hold roughly 3.4%. The source was PBMCs, collected around atezolizumab (anti-PD-L1) treatment. The receptor set was obtained from a man between 60 and 75 years old with urothelial cancer. The conserved cysteine and the conserved F or W are not part of the CDR3 here. The size of a clone is reported for some rows only, either as once, few or many, or as a class for expanded clones.

V,J,size,CDR3
TRBV4-3,TRBJ2-2,.,ASRGTRNTGELF
TRBV4-3,TRBJ2-1,.,ASSQASGRGNEQF
TRBV7-9,TRBJ2-3,.,ASTRTSGTDTQY
TRBV6-5,TRBJ2-7,.,ASSMDRGWPYEQY
TRBV7-9,TRBJ2-1,.,ASSPPGLASYEQF
TRBV28,TRBJ1-2,.,ASSFRVYNGYT
TRBV6-5,TRBJ2-5,.,ASSYTRGLETQY
TRBV5-4,TRBJ2-5,.,ASSPLADQETQY
TRBV19,TRBJ1-5,.,ASPPDQPQH
TRBV29-1,TRBJ2-3,.,SAGQVTDTQY
TRBV11-2,TRBJ2-5,once,ASSLAVWGGDETQY
TRBV20-1,TRBJ2-7,.,SANGGEQY
TRBV6-5,TRBJ2-3,.,ASRSLTDTQY
TRBV7-9,TRBJ2-7,.,ASTKYAGAYEQY
TRBV7-6,TRBJ2-7,.,ASSVQHAYEQY